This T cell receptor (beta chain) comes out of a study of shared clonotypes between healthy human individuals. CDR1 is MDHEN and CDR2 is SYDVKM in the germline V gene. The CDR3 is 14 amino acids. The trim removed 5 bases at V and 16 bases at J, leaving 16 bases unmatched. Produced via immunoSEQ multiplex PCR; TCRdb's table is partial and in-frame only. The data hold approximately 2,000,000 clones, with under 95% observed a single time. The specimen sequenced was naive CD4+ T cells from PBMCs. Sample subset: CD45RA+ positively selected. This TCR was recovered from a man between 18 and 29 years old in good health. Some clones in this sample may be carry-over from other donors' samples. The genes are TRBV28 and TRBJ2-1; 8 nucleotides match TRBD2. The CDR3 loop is CASSPPRRRGVYFF. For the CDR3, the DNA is TGTGCCAGCAGTCCGCCGAGGCGGCGGGGGGTCTATTTCTTC.